These 5 T cell receptor beta chains share one sample of origin, sequenced in a study of blood T cell repertoires in COVID-19. Profiling relied on immunoSEQ multiplex PCR, and the TCRdb table lists in-frame clones only, not all of them. The data contain about 70,000 clones, around 85% of them singletons. The specimen sequenced was peripheral blood. The source of these receptors is a man aged 80 or over with acute or convalescent COVID-19.

This clone was recorded only once. The gene calls are TRBV11-3 and TRBJ2-7, with 7 bases that match TRBD1. The CDR3 consists of 13 residues. The ends lost 5 bases at V and 2 bases at J; junction bases unmatched: 3. The germline CDR1 and CDR2 sequences are SGHNT and YENEEA. CDR3: CASSPGTAYEQYF. The CDR3 DNA follows: TGTGCCAGCAGCCCCGGGACAGCCTACGAGCAGTACTTC.

This chain uses TRBV6-1 with TRBJ1-3, with 8 nucleotides matching TRBD1. CDR1 is MNHNS and CDR2 is SASEGT in the germline V gene. The CDR3 is made up of 15 amino acids. J was trimmed by 4 bases and V by 5 bases; bases with no gene match: 7. The DNA for the CDR3 is TGTGCCAGCAGTTCCGACAGGGGTCACGGAAACACCATATATTTT. It translates to CASSSDRGHGNTIYF.

This sequence joins TRBV7-9 and TRBJ1-4; 7 bases line up with TRBD1. After removal of 5 bases from V and 6 bases from J, the junction contained 9 bases not matched to a gene. The CDR3 is 15 residues long. Germline CDR1 reads SEHNR; CDR2 reads FQNEAQ (reference sequence). The CDR3 coding sequence is TGTGCCAGCAGCCGTCGACAGGGCGATTATGAAAAACTGTTTTTT. Translating gives CASSRRQGDYEKLFF. The full variable domain, with the rest looked up from reference TRBV7-9 and TRBJ1-4, is DTGVSQNPRHKITKRGQNVTFRCDPISEHNRLYWYRQTLGQGPEFLTYFQNEAQLEKSRLLSDRFSAERPKGSFSTLEIQRTEQGDSAMYLCASSRRQGDYEKLFFGSGTQLSVL.

The chain combines TRBV24-1 with TRBJ2-3; 8 bases are a match to TRBD1. Trimming at V came to 8 bases and at J to 2 bases, leaving 2 bases not matched to a gene. The CDR3 extends over 13 amino acids. CDR1 and CDR2 from the germline V gene are KGHDR and SFDVKD. The CDR3 nucleotides are TGTGCCACCACGGACAGGGCCACAGATACGCAGTATTTT. This sequence encodes CATTDRATDTQYF.

V and J are TRBV6-2 or TRBV6-3 and TRBJ2-1, with 15 bases aligning to TRBD2. The J segment lost 5 bases and the V segment lost 2 bases, leaving 16 bases of the junction unmatched. The CDR3 runs 21 residues. The germline V gene has CDR1 MNHEY and CDR2 SVGEGT. This CDR3 reads CASSYRVGPGTSGRTHNEQFF. CDR3 sequence (DNA): TGTGCCAGCAGTTACCGGGTCGGTCCCGGGACTAGCGGGAGGACTCACAATGAGCAGTTCTTC.